The clone carrying this T cell receptor beta chain has a handful of counts. Antigen unknown. Sequencing libraries made from TCR beta cDNA carried unique molecular identifiers. MiXCR, run by TCRdb on the PCR reads, gives a single entry per CDR3 protein. The sample carries 350,000 to 500,000 distinct CDR3 sequences, 30% to 45% recorded once. The data were obtained in a study of post-analysis software for immune sequencing data. Whole-study results and caveats: In patients, TRBV5-6, TRBV5-1 and TRBV20-1 belonged to five or six TRBV segments found more frequently than in controls.

V lost 6 bases and J lost 5, with 17 bases in between. The length of the CDR3 is 15 residues. The specimen sequenced was blood. J is TRBJ2-1 and V is TRBV12-3 or TRBV12-4; D gene uncertain. This receptor was obtained from a girl aged 2-10 years with multiple sclerosis. As DNA, the CDR3 is TGTGCCAGCAGATTCCAGGTCCGACAAGACAATGAGCAGTTCTTC. Translation: CASRFQVRQDNEQFF.